This T cell receptor (beta chain) was documented in a study of vaccination effects on CD4 cells after COVID-19. The V gene's germline CDR1 is SGHVS and CDR2 FQNEAQ. This CDR3 is 16 amino acids long. The J segment lost 6 bases and the V segment lost 2 bases, leaving 8 bases of the junction unmatched. Here immunoSEQ multiplex PCR was the method, and the copy in TCRdb shows in-frame clones only, minus some. The sample has tens of thousands of clones, just over 70% seen once. Worth noting for this clone: The target antigen is unknown.

Cells that had been cultured for roughly ten days were the source of isolated CD4+ T cells. Sometime from March through December 2020, the person acquired a SARS-CoV-2 infection that PCR confirmed. In the cultures, half the medium was exchanged for IL-2 medium on days 3 and 7. Whole-study results and caveats: Convalescent patients were few in the study, and early post-infection timepoints were absent. Vaccine- and infection-induced clones showed marked clonal contraction late following vaccination.

The input for sequencing was CD4+ T cells from PBMCs cultured without peptide, taken before COVID-19 vaccination. The chain is built from TRBV7-8 and TRBJ1-5; 9 bases agree with TRBD1. This TCR came from a human donor who had a prior SARS-CoV-2 infection. CDR3 DNA sequence: TGTGCCAGCAGCTTACAGACAGGGGGTTGGGGTCAGCCCCAGCATTTT. Translated, it gives CASSLQTGGWGQPQHF.